These 28 T cell receptor beta chains originate from one sample sequenced in a study of blood T cell repertoires in COVID-19. Data came from immunoSEQ multiplex PCR; TCRdb stores just in-frame clones and leaves some out. The table shows 92,000 or so clones, with around 88% occurring only once. Source material: peripheral blood. The receptors come from a man in his sixties with acute or convalescent COVID-19.

The J gene is TRBJ1-3, the V gene TRBV19; 7 bases agree with TRBD1. V trimming: 9 bases; J trimming: 2 bases; junction bases outside the gene matches: 1. The CDR3 is made up of 12 amino acids. CDR1 and CDR2 from the germline V gene are LNHDA and SQIVND (reference sequence). CDR3 amino acids: CASGQAGNTIYF. CDR3 coding DNA: TGTGCCAGCGGACAGGCTGGAAACACCATATATTTT.

This chain uses TRBV5-4 with TRBJ2-7; D perhaps matches TRBD1 (5 bases). Trimming removed 3 bases at V and 1 base at J, with 8 bases between. The CDR3 has 13 residues. In germline, CDR1 is SGHNT, CDR2 YYREEE (reference sequence). CDR3 DNA: TGTGCCAGCAGCTATCAGGGTTCCTACGAGCAGTACTTC. Protein: CASSYQGSYEQYF.

This clone is a singleton in its sample. As DNA, the CDR3 is TGTGCCAGCAGCTCCCTAGGCCGGGACAACCACTACGAGCAGTACTTC. This encodes CASSSLGRDNHYEQYF. The rearrangement links TRBV7-2 to TRBJ2-7, with a tentative D call TRBD1 (6 bases). The CDR3 contains 16 residues. V was shortened by 4 bases and J by 3 bases, with 19 bases between the two germline ends. Per the germline V gene, CDR1 is SGHTA and CDR2 is FQGNSA.

The chain is built from TRBV29-1 and TRBJ1-4, with TRBD1 matching 7 bases. Germline V lookup: CDR1 SQVTM, CDR2 ANQGSEA. CDR3 length: 15 residues. Trimming cost V 2 bases and J 7 bases; bases outside gene matches: 10. The CDR3 nucleotides are TGCAGCGTTGAAAGATTCGGAAGGGACAGTGAAAAACTGTTTTTT. It codes for CSVERFGRDSEKLFF.

The chain is built from TRBV19 and TRBJ1-5, with TRBD1 matching over 7 bases. The V and J ends lost 7 bases and 6 bases, in that order; junction bases with no gene match: 12. Germline CDR1 is LNHDA and CDR2 is SQIVND (reference sequence). This CDR3 comprises 15 residues. CDR3 nucleotides: TGTGCCAGTACCGAAAAGACAGGGTTGGTTCAGCCCCAGCATTTT. It specifies CASTEKTGLVQPQHF.

The gene calls are TRBV7-7 and TRBJ2-7; D possibly corresponds to TRBD1 (6 bases). Trimming took 4 bases from V and 6 from J, leaving 13 bases between them. Germline lookup yields CDR1 SSHAT and CDR2 FNYEAQ (reference sequence). The CDR3 length is 13 residues. CDR3 protein: CASSSNTGSEQYF. The CDR3 bases are TGTGCCAGCAGCTCTAATACAGGGAGCGAGCAGTACTTC.

This chain connects TRBV3-1 (or the pseudogene TRBV3-2) to TRBJ1-2; D gene unclear. Between the trimmed V and J ends, which lost 0 bases and 4 bases, there was a span of 9 bases. Germline values: CDR1 LGHDT, CDR2 YNNKEL (reference sequence). There are 14 residues in the CDR3. The CDR3 DNA reads TGTGCCAGCAGCCAAGATCGAACTGGCTATGGCTACACCTTC. Translated, it gives CASSQDRTGYGYTF.

This clone has just a few counts. The rearrangement links TRBV6-5 to TRBJ1-4; 7 bases match TRBD1. CDR1 and CDR2 from the germline V gene are MNHEY and SVGAGI. The CDR3 spans 14 residues. Trimming removed 7 bases from V and 8 bases from J; junction bases left unmatched: 10. The CDR3 region is CASILDRDNEKLFF. The DNA for the CDR3 is TGTGCCAGCATTCTCGACAGGGACAACGAAAAACTGTTTTTT.

This sequence joins TRBV6-5 and TRBJ1-2, with D unclear. Looked up from germline, CDR1 is MNHEY and CDR2 is SVGAGI. Trimming left V 10 bases short and J 0 bases short, with 12 bases between. The CDR3 length is 13 residues. CDR3 sequence reads: CATQAGTNYGYTF. Written as DNA, the CDR3 is TGTGCCACCCAAGCGGGGACTAACTATGGCTACACCTTC.

The CDR3 loop is CASSQVGRLAGEQFF. Written as DNA, the CDR3 is TGTGCCAGCAGCCAAGTAGGTCGCCTAGCGGGGGAGCAGTTCTTC. The chain is built from TRBV14 and TRBJ2-1; 9 bases align to TRBD2. V lost 1 base, J lost 10 bases, and 8 bases stayed unmatched. Germline V gene lookup returns CDR1 SGHDN and CDR2 FVKESK. CDR3 length: 15 amino acids.

The genes are TRBV6-5 and TRBJ1-1; D is uncertain. V lost 9 bases to trimming and J lost 0 bases, with 17 bases between them. The V gene's germline CDR1 is MNHEY and CDR2 SVGAGI. CDR3 length: 15 amino acids. The CDR3 DNA reads TGTGCCAGTACCCAAGTTGCGGGCGTGAACACTGAAGCTTTCTTT. Protein sequence: CASTQVAGVNTEAFF.

This clone is a singleton in its sample. The chain has TRBV30 and TRBJ2-1; the match to TRBD2 covers 8 bases. CDR3 length: 15 residues. Germline assignment: CDR1 GTSNPN and CDR2 SVGIG (reference sequence). Trimming at V came to 0 bases and at J to 5 bases, leaving 6 bases not matched to a gene. The CDR3 loop is CAWSVLGGGNNEQFF. As DNA, the CDR3 is TGTGCCTGGAGTGTACTCGGCGGGGGGAACAATGAGCAGTTCTTC.

The J gene is TRBJ2-1, the V gene TRBV29-1, with 9 positions matching TRBD2. J lost 7 bases, V lost 4 bases, and 8 bases had no gene match. The CDR3 covers 14 residues. CDR1 and CDR2 from the germline V gene are SQVTM and ANQGSEA. CDR3 in amino acids: CSVGVLAGRNEQFF. The DNA for the CDR3 is TGCAGCGTTGGGGTGCTAGCGGGACGGAATGAGCAGTTCTTC.

This clone was seen a handful of times. The chain uses TRBV24-1 and TRBJ1-1; no reliable D call. Germline lookup yields CDR1 KGHDR and CDR2 SFDVKD. Trimming took off 5 bases at V and 5 bases at J, with 11 bases between the two ends. The CDR3 totals 13 residues. Written as DNA, the CDR3 is TGTGCCACCAGTGTTGGGTACGGGACTGAAGCTTTCTTT. Translated: CATSVGYGTEAFF.

In DNA form, the CDR3 reads TGTGCCATCAGGGGGGGAGAACCCCCCGGGGCCAACGTCCTGACTTTC. It is translated as CAIRGGEPPGANVLTF. This chain connects TRBV10-3 to TRBJ2-6; a weak D match, TRBD2 (6 bases). The CDR3 is 16 amino acids. V was trimmed by 6 bases and J by 4 bases, leaving 16 bases between them. CDR1 and CDR2 from the germline V gene are ENHRY and SYGVKD.

The V and J genes are TRBV18 and TRBJ1-1; D ambiguous. The V end lost 4 bases, the J end lost 1 base, and 7 bases lay between the germline ends. The CDR3 totals 13 residues. Germline V lookup: CDR1 KGHSH, CDR2 LQKENI. In nucleotides, the CDR3 is TGTGCCAGCTCACTTGAACAGAACACTGAAGCTTTCTTT. Residues: CASSLEQNTEAFF. Complete variable domain (other parts from reference TRBV18 and TRBJ1-1): NAGVMQNPRHLVRRRGQEARLRCSPMKGHSHVYWYRQLPEEGLKFMVYLQKENIIDESGMPKERFSAEFPKEGPSILRIQQVVRGDSAAYFCASSLEQNTEAFFGQGTRLTVV.

The chain is built from TRBV3-1 (or the pseudogene TRBV3-2) and TRBJ1-6; unclear D gene. Germline CDR1 is LGHDT and CDR2 is YNNKEL (reference sequence). Trimming removed 2 bases from V and 0 bases from J, with 8 bases in between. The CDR3 covers 16 residues. The CDR3 loop is CASSQTVDSYNSPLHF. The CDR3 bases are TGTGCCAGCAGCCAAACGGTCGACTCCTATAATTCACCCCTCCACTTT.

This sequence joins TRBV19 and TRBJ2-7; TRBD2 matches at 7 bases. V shed 6 bases, J shed 2 bases, and the junction held 10 bases outside the gene matches. Germline CDR1 and CDR2: LNHDA and SQIVND (reference sequence). The CDR3 runs to 15 residues. The CDR3 loop reads CASRTSGTNTYEQYF. The CDR3 coding sequence is TGTGCCAGTAGGACCTCCGGGACTAACACCTACGAGCAGTACTTC.

The gene calls are TRBV30 and TRBJ2-3; D is perhaps TRBD1 (5 bases). Trimming removed 1 base at V and 3 bases at J, with 5 bases between. The CDR3 sequence is 12 residues long. Germline CDR1 is GTSNPN and CDR2 is SVGIG (reference sequence). As DNA, the CDR3 is TGTGCCTGGAGTGGACAGACAGATACGCAGTATTTT. Its translation: CAWSGQTDTQYF.

The V gene is TRBV5-5, the J gene TRBJ1-1; no definite D call. The length of the CDR3 is 14 residues. Germline CDR1 reads SGHKS; CDR2 reads YYEKEE (reference sequence). Trimming took off 2 bases at V and 6 bases at J, with 14 bases between the two ends. The CDR3 region is CASSLYIGSPEAFF. CDR3 nucleotides: TGTGCCAGCAGCTTATATATCGGTTCTCCTGAAGCTTTCTTT. The variable domain in full, completed from reference TRBV5-5 and TRBJ1-1, reads DAGVTQSPTHLIKTRGQQVTLRCSPISGHKSVSWYQQVLGQGPQFIFQYYEKEERGRGNFPDRFSARQFPNYSSELNVNALLLGDSALYLCASSLYIGSPEAFFGQGTRLTVV.

J is TRBJ2-2 and V is TRBV6-2 or TRBV6-3; 13 bases match TRBD2. CDR1 and CDR2 (germline): MNHEY, SVGEGT. The CDR3 is made up of 17 amino acids. Trimming removed 5 bases from V and 7 bases from J; junction bases left unmatched: 10. CDR3 in amino acids: CASSPPGLAGRGGELFF. The CDR3 nucleotides are TGTGCCAGCAGTCCGCCGGGACTAGCGGGGAGGGGCGGGGAGCTGTTTTTT.

CDR3: CASSHGQGYEQFF. CDR3 nucleotide sequence: TGCGCCAGCAGCCACGGACAGGGCTATGAGCAGTTCTTC. The V call is TRBV5-1, the J call TRBJ2-1; 8 nucleotides line up with TRBD1. J gave up 8 bases and V 4 bases, and 5 bases lay outside the gene matches. The CDR3 loop spans 13 amino acids. Germline CDR1 SGHRS, CDR2 YFSETQ.

The chain employs TRBV5-4 and TRBJ2-4; a possible D gene is TRBD2 (6 bases). V shed 1 base and J shed 8 bases, with 10 bases lying between them. Germline CDR1 reads SGHNT; CDR2 reads YYREEE (reference sequence). The CDR3 is made up of 13 amino acids. This chain's CDR3 is CASSLRGMDIQYF. The CDR3 DNA reads TGTGCCAGCAGCTTGCGGGGGATGGACATTCAGTACTTC. The full variable domain, in which reference TRBV5-4 and TRBJ2-4 provide the parts outside the CDR3, is ETGVTQSPTHLIKTRGQQVTLRCSSQSGHNTVSWYQQALGQGPQFIFQYYREEENGRGNFPPRFSGLQFPNYSSELNVNALELDDSALYLCASSLRGMDIQYFGAGTRLSVL.

The chain uses TRBV30 and TRBJ2-1, with TRBD2 as a possible D gene (5 bases). This CDR3 region has 12 residues. Germline lookup yields CDR1 GTSNPN and CDR2 SVGIG (reference sequence). V was shortened by 5 bases and J by 10 bases, with 15 bases between the two germline ends. The DNA for the CDR3 is TGTGCCTGGTCCAACGGGGTTGACGAGCAGTTCTTC. It codes for CAWSNGVDEQFF.

The chain employs TRBV29-1 and TRBJ2-1, with D unclear. From germline, CDR1 is SQVTM and CDR2 ANQGSEA. CDR3 size: 13 residues. Trimming took 3 bases from V and 9 from J, leaving 15 bases between them. CDR3: CSVDKPTTIEQFF. DNA of the CDR3: TGCAGCGTTGATAAGCCCACTACCATTGAGCAGTTCTTC.

The chain couples TRBV7-9 to TRBJ1-1, with TRBD1 as a possible D gene (6 bases). CDR3 length equals 17 residues. Trimming took off 5 bases at V and 5 bases at J, with 24 bases between the two ends. Germline V gene sequence: CDR1 SEHNR, CDR2 FQNEAQ (reference sequence). This chain's CDR3 is CASSPLGGGVSGTEAFF. In DNA form, the CDR3 reads TGTGCCAGCAGCCCCCTTGGGGGGGGCGTATCGGGAACTGAAGCTTTCTTT.

This clone was observed a single time. The V call is TRBV10-3, the J call TRBJ2-2; weak D call: TRBD1 (6 bases). Trimming removed 0 bases from V and 5 bases from J, with 13 bases in between. Germline lookup yields CDR1 ENHRY and CDR2 SYGVKD. The CDR3 runs to 16 residues. The CDR3 DNA sequence: TGTGCCATCAGTGAGTCTGAGAGGACAGAGACCGGGGAGCTGTTTTTT. Translation gives CAISESERTETGELFF.

J is TRBJ2-7 and V is TRBV7-2, with D hard to call. Germline assignment: CDR1 SGHTA and CDR2 FQGNSA. The V and J ends lost 5 bases and 3 bases respectively, with 11 bases between them. This CDR3 contains 13 residues. CDR3 loop: CASSQASFYEQYF. In DNA, the CDR3 is TGTGCCAGCAGCCAGGCGTCCTTCTACGAGCAGTACTTC. The full variable domain, with the rest looked up from reference TRBV7-2 and TRBJ2-7, is GAGVSQSPSNKVTEKGKDVELRCDPISGHTALYWYRQSLGQGLEFLIYFQGNSAPDKSGLPSDRFSAERTGGSVSTLTIQRTQQEDSAVYLCASSQASFYEQYFGPGTRLTVT.